This paragraph covers one TCR beta chain sequence. Its antigen remains unknown. Using its own MiXCR run on the 5' RACE reads, TCRdb lists one record per CDR3 protein. The profile shows 85,000 to 130,000 distinct CDR3 sequences, 8.5% to 14% of them singletons. The data stem from a study of T-cell memory formation after mild COVID-19. Whole-study findings and limits: Several responding clones turned up in pre-infection memory, indicating that cross-reactive memory may have taken part. From day 15 to 85, contracting clones were balanced between CD4 and CD8, whereas later expanders leaned toward CD4+.

V was clipped by 1 base and J by 10 bases, with 8 bases between them. There are 11 residues in the CDR3. The V gene's germline CDR1 is SQVTM and CDR2 ANQGSEA. The source of this sequence is a man younger than 35 who had mild COVID-19 (a few samples of this study predate the infection). Cell type and time point are not known. The gene calls are TRBV29-1 and TRBJ2-1; D unresolved. The sample comprised PBMCs or a T cell subset sorted from them (not recorded which). This CDR3 reads CSVEGAEEQFF. DNA of the CDR3: TGCAGCGTTGAAGGGGCCGAAGAGCAGTTCTTC.